This entry lists 10 T cell receptor beta chains sequenced from one sample in a study of blood T cell repertoires in COVID-19. TCRdb keeps only in-frame clones here, not all; method: immunoSEQ multiplex PCR. The data show about 58,000 clones, 85% to 90% seen once. The specimen was peripheral blood. These receptors all come from a man aged 35 to 55 with active COVID-19.

The J gene is TRBJ2-1, the V gene TRBV19; TRBD2 matches 10 bases. The V segment lost 3 bases and the J segment 6 bases; nucleotides outside the gene matches: 5. CDR1 LNHDA and CDR2 SQIVND come from the germline V gene (reference sequence). The CDR3 has 15 residues. CDR3 loop: CASSILAGVVNEQFF. The CDR3 DNA reads as TGTGCCAGTAGTATTCTAGCGGGAGTGGTCAATGAGCAGTTCTTC.

This chain joins TRBV29-1 and TRBJ1-3; a possible D gene is TRBD1 (5 bases). V lost 3 bases and J 5 bases, leaving 8 bases between the germline ends. The length of the CDR3 is 12 residues. CDR1 is SQVTM, CDR2 ANQGSEA, per germline. The CDR3 region is CSVEVGRNTIYF. Here the CDR3 DNA reads TGCAGCGTTGAGGTGGGGCGAAACACCATATATTTT.

This chain connects TRBV10-1 to TRBJ2-2; D gene uncertain. CDR1 is WNHNN and CDR2 is SYGVQD in the germline V gene (reference sequence). There are 16 residues in the CDR3. V lost 0 bases and J 2 bases, leaving 10 bases between the germline ends. The DNA of the CDR3 is TGCGCCAGCAGTGAGTCGGTATACAGAAACACCGGGGAGCTGTTTTTT. Translated, it gives CASSESVYRNTGELFF.

V and J are TRBV5-6 and TRBJ2-1, with D perhaps matching TRBD2 (6 bases). Germline V gene lookup returns CDR1 SGHDT and CDR2 YYEEEE. V lost 3 bases, J lost 7 bases, and 11 bases lay in between. This CDR3 spans 13 amino acids. Here the CDR3 DNA reads TGTGCCAGCAGCTACCTAGCGTGGAATGAGCAGTTCTTC. Protein: CASSYLAWNEQFF.

The chain has TRBV9 and TRBJ2-7; D unclear. Trimming took 1 base from V and 0 from J, leaving 11 bases between them. In germline, CDR1 is SGDLS, CDR2 YYNGEE. This CDR3 has 15 residues. Written as DNA, the CDR3 is TGTGCCAGCAGCGTAACCCCGGCGGACTCCTACGAGCAGTACTTC. It is translated as CASSVTPADSYEQYF.

This clone has just one count. The V and J genes are TRBV2 and TRBJ1-2; D is unresolved. The CDR3 is made up of 14 amino acids. The germline V and J ends were trimmed by 10 bases and 8 bases, with 23 bases remaining between them. Germline CDR1 is SNHLY and CDR2 is FYNNEI. CDR3 sequence reads: CATTLRLRADGYTF. The CDR3 bases are TGTGCCACCACGCTGAGACTGCGGGCGGACGGCTACACCTTC. The full variable domain, rest sourced from reference TRBV2 and TRBJ1-2, is EPEVTQTPSHQVTQMGQEVILRCVPISNHLYFYWYRQILGQKVEFLVSFYNNEISEKSEIFDDQFSVERPDGSNFTLKIRSTKLEDSAMYFCATTLRLRADGYTFGSGTRLTVV.

This clone has a single count. The DNA for the CDR3 is TGTGCCAGCAGCGTAGAGGGCAGGGTAGGGGGTGGCTACACCTTC. Protein: CASSVEGRVGGGYTF. The chain uses TRBV9 and TRBJ1-2; maybe TRBD1 (6 bases). CDR1 SGDLS and CDR2 YYNGEE come from the germline V gene. Trimming left V 0 bases short and J 7 bases short, with 16 bases between. This CDR3 comprises 15 residues. Full variable domain (remainder filled in from reference TRBV9 and TRBJ1-2): DSGVTQTPKHLITATGQRVTLRCSPRSGDLSVYWYQQSLDQGLQFLIQYYNGEERAKGNILERFSAQQFPDLHSELNLSSLELGDSALYFCASSVEGRVGGGYTFGSGTRLTVV.

V usage is TRBV10-3 and J usage is TRBJ2-6; D may be TRBD1 (5 bases). V was cut by 4 bases and J by 1 base, with 17 bases left in between. This CDR3 is built from 18 residues. Germline assignment: CDR1 ENHRY and CDR2 SYGVKD. CDR3 sequence (DNA): TGTGCCATCAGTGTTAGGCAGGGCTCCCGTTCTGGGGCCAACGTCCTGACTTTC. It specifies CAISVRQGSRSGANVLTF.

The chain joins TRBV11-2 to TRBJ2-1; 8 bases are shared with TRBD2. The CDR3 covers 16 residues. V shed 0 bases, J shed 6 bases, and the junction held 7 bases outside the gene matches. The germline CDR1 and CDR2 sequences are SGHAT and FQNNGV. The CDR3 reads CASSLELAVGGNEQFF. The DNA of the CDR3 is TGTGCCAGCAGCTTAGAACTAGCGGTGGGGGGCAATGAGCAGTTCTTC.

The rearrangement links TRBV5-1 to TRBJ1-1; weak D call: TRBD1 (6 bases). Deletions cut 6 bases from V and 5 bases from J, with 17 bases between. The CDR3 runs 14 residues. Germline loops: CDR1 SGHRS, CDR2 YFSETQ. The CDR3 spells CASTIVSQGTEAFF. CDR3 nucleotides: TGCGCCAGCACAATAGTCTCACAGGGAACTGAAGCTTTCTTT.